A single sample is the source of the 17 T cell receptor beta chains below, sequenced in a study of blood T cell repertoires in COVID-19. Sequencing was performed with immunoSEQ multiplex PCR; in TCRdb, only in-frame clones are kept and a portion is missing. The sample shows about 72,000 clones, roughly 86% of them seen only once. Source material: peripheral blood. Receptor source: a woman aged 60 to 75 with acute or convalescent COVID-19.

This chain links TRBV5-1 with TRBJ1-2; no definite D call. The V gene's germline CDR1 is SGHRS and CDR2 YFSETQ. Deletions cut 0 bases from V and 4 bases from J, with 13 bases between. This CDR3 has 15 amino acids. In DNA form, the CDR3 reads TGCGCCAGCAGCTTGGGGGTAGGAGCCCCCTATGGCTACACCTTC. Translated, it gives CASSLGVGAPYGYTF.

The V and J genes are TRBV18 and TRBJ1-1; weak D call: TRBD1 (6 bases). Trimming took off 3 bases at V and 1 base at J, with 12 bases between the two ends. This CDR3 region has 15 residues. Germline V lookup: CDR1 KGHSH, CDR2 LQKENI. CDR3 nucleotides: TGTGCCAGCTCACCCCTCCGGACAGAGAACACTGAAGCTTTCTTT. Its translation: CASSPLRTENTEAFF.

The V and J genes are TRBV12-5 and TRBJ2-5; perhaps TRBD2 as D (7 bases). CDR1 and CDR2 from the germline V gene are LGHNT and FRNRAP. Trimming removed 8 bases from V and 5 bases from J, with 24 bases in between. The CDR3 spans 16 residues. CDR3 in DNA: TGTGCTAGTACCCCCGGACCTGGGGGGGCCATGGAGACCCAGTACTTC. It translates to CASTPGPGGAMETQYF.

This rearrangement joins TRBV25-1 to TRBJ2-5, with 9 bases aligning to TRBD2. Germline V gene lookup returns CDR1 MGHDK and CDR2 SYGVNS. The junction had 7 bases not matched to a gene; V was cut back by 3 bases and J by 5 bases. There are 15 residues in the CDR3. The CDR3 region has the DNA TGTGCCAGCAGTGATGCAGCGGGGGGTCTCGAGACCCAGTACTTC. Encoded protein: CASSDAAGGLETQYF.

This clone was counted once. The rearrangement links TRBV10-3 to TRBJ1-3; D not resolved. This CDR3 is built from 14 residues. Trimming took off 3 bases at V and 0 bases at J, with 6 bases between the two ends. Germline CDR1 and CDR2: ENHRY and SYGVKD. The CDR3 region has the DNA TGTGCCATCAGTGATGGGAGCTCTGGAAACACCATATATTTT. This encodes CAISDGSSGNTIYF.

This chain uses TRBV10-3 with TRBJ2-5; D might be TRBD2 (5 bases). V was shortened by 7 bases and J by 0 bases, with 9 bases between the two germline ends. Germline V gene lookup returns CDR1 ENHRY and CDR2 SYGVKD. The CDR3 extends over 13 amino acids. The CDR3 here is CAIKASHQETQYF. The DNA for the CDR3 is TGTGCCATCAAAGCTAGCCACCAAGAGACCCAGTACTTC.

This chain joins TRBV7-2 and TRBJ2-3, with 13 bases aligning to TRBD2. V trimming: 5 bases; J trimming: 2 bases; junction bases outside the gene matches: 4. The germline V gene encodes CDR1 SGHTA and CDR2 FQGNSA. This CDR3 spans 16 amino acids. The DNA for the CDR3 is TGTGCCAGCAGCCGGACTAGCGGGGGCAACACAGATACGCAGTATTTT. Amino acid sequence: CASSRTSGGNTDTQYF.

The rearrangement joins TRBV25-1 to TRBJ1-1; D is perhaps TRBD1 (5 bases). The germline gives CDR1 MGHDK, CDR2 SYGVNS. This CDR3 comprises 15 residues. Trimming cost V 1 base and J 2 bases, with 11 bases left between them. The CDR3 spells CASSEFRDRNTEAFF. CDR3 DNA sequence: TGTGCCAGCAGTGAATTCAGGGATCGAAACACTGAAGCTTTCTTT.

This chain links TRBV30 with TRBJ1-2; 7 bases match TRBD1. V lost 0 bases and J lost 6; bases outside the gene matches: 10. CDR1 is GTSNPN, CDR2 SVGIG, per germline (reference sequence). The CDR3 covers 15 residues. In nucleotides, the CDR3 is TGTGCCTGGAGTGTACTAGGGGGCGGGTTAGATGGCTACACCTTC. It codes for CAWSVLGGGLDGYTF.

This clone has only one observation. V is TRBV30 and J is TRBJ1-6, with 9 bases that match TRBD1. CDR1 and CDR2 from the germline V gene are GTSNPN and SVGIG (reference sequence). With 3 bases clipped from V and 7 bases from J, the junction kept 7 bases outside the gene matches. The CDR3 extends over 15 amino acids. CDR3 protein: CAWRGTGLDNSPLHF. In DNA, the CDR3 is TGTGCCTGGAGGGGGACAGGGTTAGACAATTCACCCCTCCACTTT. Full variable domain (outside the CDR3, taken from reference TRBV30 and TRBJ1-6): SQTIHQWPATLVQPVGSPLSLECTVEGTSNPNLYWYRQAAGRGLQLLFYSVGIGQISSEVPQNLSASRPQDRQFILSSKKLLLSDSGFYLCAWRGTGLDNSPLHFGNGTRLTVT.

The J gene is TRBJ1-5, the V gene TRBV10-3; D unclear. The germline V and J ends were trimmed by 2 bases and 5 bases, with 16 bases remaining between them. CDR3 length equals 16 residues. The germline CDR1 and CDR2 sequences are ENHRY and SYGVKD. The CDR3 region is CAISERRVLSDQPQHF. Here the CDR3 DNA reads TGTGCCATCAGTGAGCGACGGGTTCTCTCCGATCAGCCCCAGCATTTT.

This chain uses TRBV28 with TRBJ2-5, with 15 positions matching TRBD2. The ends lost 7 bases at V and 2 bases at J; junction bases unmatched: 14. CDR3 length equals 19 residues. Germline V lookup: CDR1 MDHEN, CDR2 SYDVKM. The CDR3 DNA reads TGTGCCAGCATCGAACTGGTGGGGACTAGCGGGGGGTCTCAAGAGACCCAGTACTTC. Amino acid sequence: CASIELVGTSGGSQETQYF.

V gene TRBV6-5 combines with J gene TRBJ2-5, with D possibly TRBD1 on 6 matching bases. V dropped 5 bases and J dropped 0 bases, with 10 bases sitting between them. The germline V gene has CDR1 MNHEY and CDR2 SVGAGI. CDR3 length equals 14 residues. CDR3 nucleotides: TGTGCCAGCAGTCAACAGGGATACCAAGAGACCCAGTACTTC. This sequence encodes CASSQQGYQETQYF.

The gene calls are TRBV28 and TRBJ1-5, with 8 bases aligning to TRBD1. The CDR3 has 16 residues. Germline V lookup: CDR1 MDHEN, CDR2 SYDVKM. J lost 1 base, V lost 3 bases, and 5 bases had no gene match. Here the CDR3 reads CASSLAGTGSNQPQHF. As DNA, the CDR3 is TGTGCCAGCAGTTTGGCCGGGACAGGAAGCAATCAGCCCCAGCATTTT.

This chain connects TRBV7-9 to TRBJ1-2, with D hard to call. Per germline, CDR1 SEHNR and CDR2 FQNEAQ (reference sequence). The CDR3 spans 15 residues. Deletions cut 5 bases from V and 4 bases from J, with 17 bases between. The CDR3 spells CASSPWQAGGYGYTF. The DNA for the CDR3 is TGTGCCAGCAGCCCTTGGCAGGCCGGTGGCTATGGCTACACCTTC.

The chain recombines TRBV5-1 with TRBJ2-3, with D possibly being TRBD2 (6 bases). V lost 2 bases and J 6 bases, leaving 13 bases between the germline ends. The CDR3 contains 14 residues. Per the germline V gene, CDR1 is SGHRS and CDR2 is YFSETQ. The CDR3 loop is CASSFYLAEDTQYF. The CDR3, as DNA: TGCGCCAGCAGCTTCTACTTAGCGGAGGATACGCAGTATTTT.

The V gene is TRBV6-1, the J gene TRBJ2-7, with TRBD1 identical over 7 bases. V shed 3 bases, J shed 0 bases, and the junction held 5 bases outside the gene matches. The CDR3 runs to 15 residues. Germline lookup yields CDR1 MNHNS and CDR2 SASEGT. The CDR3: CASSEGQSYSYEQYF. CDR3 DNA sequence: TGTGCCAGCAGTGAGGGACAGTCTTACTCCTACGAGCAGTACTTC.